Listed below are T cell receptor beta chains from one sample, sequenced in a study of cytomegalovirus exposure and HLA in healthy donors. Sequencing used immunoSEQ multiplex PCR; TCRdb keeps in-frame clones, though not all of them. In all, the sample yields 100,000 to 150,000 clones. The sequenced sample was PBMCs. Every receptor here comes from a man aged 40-49 years in good health and CMV-seronegative. The CDR3 runs from the conserved cysteine through the conserved F or W. D genes are given only for firm matches.

D gene	V gene	J gene	CDR3 DNA	CDR3 protein
.	TRBV9	TRBJ2-5	TGTGCCAGCAGCTCCAACCTCCTTACCCGGCAAGAGACCCAGTACTTC	CASSSNLLTRQETQYF
TRBD1	TRBV19	TRBJ1-1	TGTGCCAGTACTCAGACAGGGGCGGTCTCTGAAGCTTTCTTT	CASTQTGAVSEAFF
TRBD1	TRBV6-1	TRBJ1-3	TGTGCCAGCGGGACAGGGTCTGGAAACACCATATATTTT	CASGTGSGNTIYF
TRBD1	TRBV15	TRBJ2-5	TGTGCCACCAGCAGTCAGACAGGGAATCAAGAGACCCAGTACTTC	CATSSQTGNQETQYF
TRBD2	TRBV2	TRBJ2-1	TGTGCCAGCAGTGTATGGCTAGCGGGGGGTGGGAATGAGCAGTTCTTC	CASSVWLAGGGNEQFF
.	TRBV2	TRBJ2-5	TGTGCCAGCATTATAGCGTATCCGGGGGCCCAGTACTTC	CASIIAYPGAQYF
TRBD2	TRBV4-1	TRBJ2-1	TGCGCCAGCAGCCAACGAGGCCCGGGACTAGCGTATAACAATGAGCAGTTCTTC	CASSQRGPGLAYNNEQFF
.	TRBV5-1	TRBJ2-7	TGCGCCAGCAGCTTGGGTGAGGCCTACGAGCAGTACTTC	CASSLGEAYEQYF
.	TRBV11-2	TRBJ2-7	TGTGCCAGCAGCTTAGGTGGCCCCTTTGGCTACGAGCAGTACTTC	CASSLGGPFGYEQYF
TRBD1	TRBV5-6	TRBJ1-3	TGTGCCAGCAGCTCAACAGGGGGATACTCTGGAAACACCATATATTTT	CASSSTGGYSGNTIYF
TRBD2	TRBV5-1	TRBJ2-1	TGCGCCAGCAGCTCCCAAGCGGGGAGGGGCAATGAGCAGTTCTTC	CASSSQAGRGNEQFF
.	TRBV6-6	TRBJ1-2	TGTGCCAGCAATCAAAAGGGAAGGGGAAACTATGGCTACACCTTC	CASNQKGRGNYGYTF
.	TRBV4-3	TRBJ2-1	TGCGCCAGCAGCCAACGACTCCGGGCCTACAATGAGCAGTTCTTC	CASSQRLRAYNEQFF
.	TRBV6-1	TRBJ2-1	TGTGCCAGCAGTGAAGGGGGAGTTCCTCTCTACAATGAGCAGTTCTTC	CASSEGGVPLYNEQFF
.	TRBV5-4	TRBJ1-1	TGTGCCAGCAGCCGTCCCGGGACATATGAAGCTTTCTTT	CASSRPGTYEAFF
TRBD2	TRBV5-5	TRBJ2-5	TGTGCCAGCAGCTTGTCGACTAGCGGGATAGAGACCCAGTACTTC	CASSLSTSGIETQYF
.	TRBV7-8	TRBJ2-7	TGTGCCAGCAGCCCGAGTTTGGGGAGGGGGAGGACCTACGAGCAGTACTTC	CASSPSLGRGRTYEQYF
.	TRBV11-2	TRBJ2-5	TGTGCCAGCAGCCCGGGCTGGGAGAATCAAGAGACCCAGTACTTC	CASSPGWENQETQYF
.	TRBV4-3	TRBJ2-1	TGCGCCAGCAGCCAAGTTAGCGATGAGCAGTTCTTC	CASSQVSDEQFF
TRBD2	TRBV30	TRBJ2-3	TGTGCCTGGAGTAGGTGGGCGGGAGGGACTACAGATACGCAGTATTTT	CAWSRWAGGTTDTQYF
TRBD2	TRBV7-6	TRBJ2-7	TGTGCCAGCAGCTTAGTAGTTGCGGGAGCCTACGAGCAGTACTTC	CASSLVVAGAYEQYF
TRBD2	TRBV13	TRBJ2-7	TGTGCCAGCAGCTTAGGCCGAGTGGGAGGGCGCTACGAGCAGTACTTC	CASSLGRVGGRYEQYF
.	TRBV6-5	TRBJ2-1	TGTGCCAGCAGTCCGACAGGAAATGAGCAGTTCTTC	CASSPTGNEQFF
.	TRBV5-4	TRBJ1-1	TGTGCCAGCAGCACTACCCCCGACAGGAACACTGAAGCTTTCTTT	CASSTTPDRNTEAFF
.	TRBV13	TRBJ1-2	TGTGCCAGCAGCGAGGGGGAAGGTTGGGATAACTATGGCTACACCTTC	CASSEGEGWDNYGYTF
.	TRBV30	TRBJ1-3	TGTGCCTGGAGTGTATATCGAAACACCATATATTTT	CAWSVYRNTIYF
.	TRBV7-9	TRBJ2-7	TGTGCCAGCAGCTTACTGGAGAGGTCAGACGAGCAGTACTTC	CASSLLERSDEQYF
TRBD2	TRBV7-2	TRBJ2-5	TGTGCCAGCAGCTTTACTAGCGGGAGGATTTCAGAGACCCAGTACTTC	CASSFTSGRISETQYF
.	TRBV5-1	TRBJ1-5	TGCGCCAGCAGCTTGAATTGGGACACAAATCAGCCCCAGCATTTT	CASSLNWDTNQPQHF
TRBD2	TRBV27	TRBJ2-7	TGTGCCAGCAGTTTTGGTTTCGGAAAACTAGCGGGACGCTACGAGCAGTACTTC	CASSFGFGKLAGRYEQYF
TRBD1	TRBV19	TRBJ1-2	TGTGCCAGTACCCCGAAAAGGTTCAGGGGGGACTATGGCTACACCTTC	CASTPKRFRGDYGYTF
TRBD1	TRBV7-9	TRBJ2-2	TGTGCCAGCATCCGGGACAGGGTTACCGGGGAGCTGTTTTTT	CASIRDRVTGELFF
TRBD2	TRBV11-3	TRBJ2-1	TGTGCCAGCAGCTTCTCCACCGGGACTAGCGGGGGCGAGCAGTTCTTC	CASSFSTGTSGGEQFF
.	TRBV5-1	TRBJ2-2	TGCGCCAGCAGTCACGCCAGGGGGGCGTTAGTCACCGGGGAGCTGTTTTTT	CASSHARGALVTGELFF
.	TRBV20-1	TRBJ1-2	TGCAGTGCTCTCGGTGTCTATGGCTACACCTTC	CSALGVYGYTF
.	TRBV10-3	TRBJ2-3	TGTGCCATCAGTGAGTCCTCAGATACGCAGTATTTT	CAISESSDTQYF
.	TRBV11-3	TRBJ2-1	TGTGCCAGCAGCCGGGGGGACATCTCTACCTACAATGAGCAGTTCTTC	CASSRGDISTYNEQFF
.	TRBV6-5	TRBJ1-6	TGTGCCAGCAGACTCGGGACTCTTAATTCACCCCTCCACTTT	CASRLGTLNSPLHF